Listed below are T cell receptor beta chains from one sample, sequenced in a study of shared clonotypes between healthy human individuals. The method was immunoSEQ multiplex PCR; TCRdb's version includes in-frame clones alone and lacks a portion of them. The sample yields 2.3 million or so clones, 93% seen once. Sequenced: naive CD4+ T cells from PBMCs. The receptors derive from a man between 18 and 35 years old in good health. Some clones in this sample may be carry-over from other donors' samples. Both conserved end residues are part of each CDR3. Clone size is not always given. Where it is, it says once, few, many or a class for expanded clones.

j_call | clone_size | v_call | cdr3_aa
TRBJ1-1 | NA | TRBV19 | CASSIEDRTNTEAFF
TRBJ1-1 | NA | TRBV18 | CASSPNLKGTEAFF
TRBJ2-1 | NA | TRBV6-1 | CASSVRLSGYNEQFF
TRBJ1-1 | NA | TRBV2 | CASSGPGSSNTEAFF
TRBJ2-1 | once | TRBV9 | CASSVGLAGSNYNEQFF
TRBJ2-5 | NA | TRBV29-1 | CSVARAGETQYF
TRBJ1-5 | NA | TRBV6-4 | CASSPKNSRGVGNQPQHF
TRBJ2-5 | NA | TRBV7-3 | CASSSRGQETQYF
TRBJ2-3 | NA | TRBV7-2 | CASSIRPGLAGGSDTQYF
TRBJ2-2 | NA | TRBV5-1 | CASSFGTSLYNTGELFF
TRBJ2-3 | NA | TRBV4-2 | CASSQGPAGGTDTQYF
TRBJ1-3 | NA | TRBV7-2 | CASSLGRPSSGNTIYF
TRBJ2-7 | once | TRBV7-2 | CASSFRQEAYEQYF
TRBJ1-2 | few | TRBV27 | CASSLSRVVGGYTF
TRBJ1-5 | NA | TRBV5-5 | CASSPDRGNQPQHF
TRBJ2-1 | once | TRBV18 | CASSPLSGQYNEQFF
TRBJ2-2 | NA | TRBV7-3 | CASSTAAGGPAGELFF
TRBJ2-7 | NA | TRBV27 | CASRKLGQGAYEQYF
TRBJ2-7 | once | TRBV11-3 | CASSLSGTSESEQYF
TRBJ2-6 | NA | TRBV19 | CASSIGFPNSGANVLTF
TRBJ1-1 | NA | TRBV7-2 | CASSLTGTGEKRFF
TRBJ2-3 | NA | TRBV5-6 | CASSLGSQADTQYF
TRBJ1-3 | NA | TRBV4-1 | CASSQDYKAGNTIYF
TRBJ2-1 | NA | TRBV2 | CARTLGTSSYNEQFF
TRBJ2-7 | NA | TRBV7-8 | CASSSTGTTYEQYF
TRBJ2-1 | NA | TRBV11-1 | CASSLEVWGTSFQREQFF
TRBJ2-7 | NA | TRBV2 | CASRGLGLAGHYEQYF
TRBJ2-2 | NA | TRBV4-1 | CASSQLSGNTGELFF
TRBJ1-5 | once | TRBV12-5 | CASGFGVNQPQHF
TRBJ2-3 | NA | TRBV4-3 | CASSQDMGTSGRRTDTQYF
TRBJ2-1 | NA | TRBV6-5 | CASHRQGAREQFF
TRBJ1-3 | NA | TRBV7-7 | CASSLAPDFSGNTIYF
TRBJ1-2 | NA | TRBV19 | CASTQSPPTENYGYTF
TRBJ2-1 | once | TRBV27 | CASSLRGPNNEQFF
TRBJ1-2 | NA | TRBV30 | CAWSAEGAFGYTF